This T cell receptor beta chain comes out of a study of blood T cell repertoires in COVID-19 (dated by TCRdb to 2018 to 2020). Turning to the overall study: Samples from collaborators originated in the United States, Italy and Spain and spanned both the acute and convalescent phases of COVID-19. The material from the prospective study consisted of cDNA or gDNA derived from T cells, B-cell-depleted T cells, or PBMCs. The dataset comprised deeply sampled blood TCRbeta repertoires from subjects exposed to, actively infected with, or recovered from COVID-19. The repertoires were made available in a free public database intended to serve as a resource for research on the immune response to SARS-CoV-2. Samples were obtained from the ongoing ImmuneRACE study (first 160 participants) and from 1,254 subjects provided by 6 global collaborators. Nearly every sample came with metadata listing a de-identified subject ID, COVID-19 status, age in years and sex. Where available, HLA class I and class II types were obtained from metadata supplied by the sample provider rather than from assay-based typing.

The immunoSEQ Assay, a bias-controlled multiplex PCR, was used to amplify TCRbeta CDR3 regions from genomic DNA. In the paper's pipeline: Within the assay, amplification of reference gene primers was used to estimate how many nucleated cells each sample contained. Sequence reads were collapsed and filtered to measure the absolute abundance of every unique TCRbeta CDR3 rearrangement. For each sample, productive Simpson clonality was calculated as the square root of Simpson's diversity index over productive rearrangements. Not all clones reach the TCRdb copy of this immuneACCESS table, which keeps in-frame sequences only. Checked studies attribute under half of the gap to unresolved V genes and leave the rest unexplained. The V and J calls and clone size come from that table; D and trimming were worked out from the DNA. Present in this sample are 250,000 to 350,000 clones, about 88% of which were seen just once. Under 15% of the sample comes from the top ten.

Each collaborating institution followed its own protocols to collect whole blood in K2EDTA tubes. For TCRbeta analysis, collaborator samples were shipped as frozen whole blood, as isolated PBMCs, or as DNA extracted from either sample type. Of note for this clone: The clone's antigen remains unknown. Base qualities are not at hand, and no much larger clone is one base apart.

The CDR3 goes from the cysteine to the phenylalanine over 17 residues. The DNA shown is the 51-base CDR3, in frame from base 1. Trimmed from V: 4 bases; trimmed from J: 0 bases; junction bases lacking a gene match: 9. For CDR1 and CDR2, the germline V gene lists MNHNS and SASEGT. The paper as a whole reports these results and caveats: The quantity of clinical and demographic metadata differed by source and by participant and was supplied without curation.

Recombination joined TRBV6-1 with TRBJ1-2; 9 bases in the middle match TRBD1. Sequencing used peripheral blood. The sequence was collected from a woman aged 55-70 years with acute or convalescent COVID-19. For the CDR3, the sequence is CASSASGQGPPNYGYTF. The DNA reads as follows: TGTGCCAGCAGTGCCTCCGGACAGGGGCCCCCTAACTATGGCTACACCTTC.